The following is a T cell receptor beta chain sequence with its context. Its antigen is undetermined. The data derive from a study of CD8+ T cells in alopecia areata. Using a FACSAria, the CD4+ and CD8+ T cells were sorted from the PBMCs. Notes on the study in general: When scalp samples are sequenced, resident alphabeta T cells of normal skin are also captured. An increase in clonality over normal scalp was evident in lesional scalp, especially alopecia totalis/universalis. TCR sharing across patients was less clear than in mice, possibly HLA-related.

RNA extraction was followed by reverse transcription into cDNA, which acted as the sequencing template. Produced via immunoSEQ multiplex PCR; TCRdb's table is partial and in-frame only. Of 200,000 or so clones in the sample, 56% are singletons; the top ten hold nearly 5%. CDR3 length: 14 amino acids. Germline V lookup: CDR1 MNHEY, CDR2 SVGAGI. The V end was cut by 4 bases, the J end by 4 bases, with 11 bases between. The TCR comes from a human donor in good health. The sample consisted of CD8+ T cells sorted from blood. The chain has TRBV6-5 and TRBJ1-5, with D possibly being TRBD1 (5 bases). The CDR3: CASSSTELNQPQHF. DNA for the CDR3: TGTGCCAGCAGTTCGACAGAACTAAATCAGCCCCAGCATTTT.